The 5 T cell receptor beta chains reported below all come from one sample, sequenced in a study of shared clonotypes between healthy human individuals. Sequencing was performed with immunoSEQ multiplex PCR; in TCRdb, only in-frame clones are kept and a portion is missing. The sample consists of about 580,000 clones, 95% to 98% of them appearing once. Terminally differentiated effector memory CD45RA+ cells were excluded from the naive CD8 cells, which were CD45RO-negative and positively selected for CCR7. The specimen sequenced was naive CD8+ T cells sorted from blood. The receptors derive from a man aged 25 to 45 in good health.

This chain links TRBV7-8 with TRBJ2-3; D is unresolved. Trimming removed 1 base at V and 6 bases at J, with 5 bases between. The CDR3 extends over 12 amino acids. CDR1 and CDR2 from the germline V gene are SGHVS and FQNEAQ. In DNA, the CDR3 is TGTGCCAGCAGCTTAGACGTCGATACGCAGTATTTT. Its protein product is CASSLDVDTQYF. Full variable domain (remainder filled in from reference TRBV7-8 and TRBJ2-3): GAGVSQSPRYKVAKRGQDVALRCDPISGHVSLFWYQQALGQGPEFLTYFQNEAQLDKSGLPSDRFFAERPEGSVSTLKIQRTQQEDSAVYLCASSLDVDTQYFGPGTRLTVL.

The rearrangement uses TRBV7-2 and TRBJ2-7; tentatively, D is TRBD1 or TRBD2 (5 bases each). V lost 0 bases and J 0 bases, leaving 12 bases between the germline ends. CDR1 is SGHTA, CDR2 FQGNSA, per germline. The CDR3 is made up of 16 amino acids. CDR3 protein: CASSLALGTYSYEQYF. CDR3 coding DNA: TGTGCCAGCAGCTTAGCGCTTGGGACCTACTCCTACGAGCAGTACTTC.

The gene calls are TRBV2 and TRBJ2-2; D not resolved. V lost 8 bases and J lost 6, with 4 bases in between. The germline V gene encodes CDR1 SNHLY and CDR2 FYNNEI. This CDR3 is built from 10 residues. The CDR3 bases are TGTGCCAGCGGGCCCGGGGAGCTGTTTTTT. It translates to CASGPGELFF.

The rearrangement joins TRBV28 to TRBJ2-3; a weak D match, TRBD2 (6 bases). The CDR3 contains 15 residues. CDR1 MDHEN and CDR2 SYDVKM come from the germline V gene. Trimming left V 3 bases short and J 3 bases short, with 13 bases between. This CDR3 reads CASSFGDGGTDTQYF. The CDR3 bases are TGTGCCAGCAGTTTCGGGGATGGAGGGACAGATACGCAGTATTTT.

This chain joins TRBV5-1 and TRBJ2-2, with 9 bases matching TRBD2. The CDR3 is made up of 17 amino acids. J gave up 4 bases and V 5 bases, and 12 bases lay outside the gene matches. Germline CDR1 reads SGHRS; CDR2 reads YFSETQ. CDR3 coding DNA: TGCGCCAGCAGTGGTAGCGGGGGACTGAGTGTCACCGGGGAGCTGTTTTTT. Protein: CASSGSGGLSVTGELFF.